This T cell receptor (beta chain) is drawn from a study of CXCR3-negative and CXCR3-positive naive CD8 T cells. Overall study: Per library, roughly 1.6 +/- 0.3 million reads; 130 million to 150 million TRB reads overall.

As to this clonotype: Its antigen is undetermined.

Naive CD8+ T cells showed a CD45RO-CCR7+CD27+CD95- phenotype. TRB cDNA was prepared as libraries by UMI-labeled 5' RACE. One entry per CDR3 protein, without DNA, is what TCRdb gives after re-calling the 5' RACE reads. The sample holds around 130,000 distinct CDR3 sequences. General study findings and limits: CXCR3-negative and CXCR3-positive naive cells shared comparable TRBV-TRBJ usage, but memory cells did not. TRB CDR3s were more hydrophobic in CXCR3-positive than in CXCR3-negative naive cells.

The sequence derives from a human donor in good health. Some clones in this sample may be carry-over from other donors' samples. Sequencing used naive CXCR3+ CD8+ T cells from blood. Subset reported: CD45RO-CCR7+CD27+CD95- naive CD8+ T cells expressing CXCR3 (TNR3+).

CDR3 loop: CSVVQGRGSYEQYF. This chain joins TRBV29-1 and TRBJ2-7. CDR3 length: 14 amino acids. Germline CDR1 reads SQVTM; CDR2 reads ANQGSEA.